The T cell receptor (beta chain) described here comes from a study of shared clonotypes between healthy human individuals. The study, taken as a whole, reports: Sampling was confined to blood; repertoires within tissues likely differ.

CD8 cells regarded as naive lacked CD45RO, were positively chosen for CCR7, and omitted terminally differentiated effector memory CD45RA+ cells. The sorted-subset replicate PCRs were given 200 ng DNA, which is some 29,000 T cell genomes. Assay used: immunoSEQ multiplex PCR; TCRdb lists only in-frame clones, some missing. The sample lists 450,000 to 700,000 clones, over 95% seen once, with over 0.09% in the top ten. Concerning this clone: Its specificity is not known.

The CDR3 has 16 residues. Per the germline V gene, CDR1 is SEHNR and CDR2 is FQNEAQ (reference sequence). The J segment lost 5 bases and the V segment lost 5 bases, leaving 11 bases of the junction unmatched. What was sequenced was naive CD8+ T cells sorted from blood. This receptor was obtained from a woman aged 25 to 45 in good health. The chain uses TRBV7-9 and TRBJ2-3, with TRBD2 matching over 9 bases. In DNA form, the CDR3 reads TGTGCCAGCAGCCGAAGGGTAGCGGGAGTGCAAGATACGCAGTATTTT. It yields the protein CASSRRVAGVQDTQYF.